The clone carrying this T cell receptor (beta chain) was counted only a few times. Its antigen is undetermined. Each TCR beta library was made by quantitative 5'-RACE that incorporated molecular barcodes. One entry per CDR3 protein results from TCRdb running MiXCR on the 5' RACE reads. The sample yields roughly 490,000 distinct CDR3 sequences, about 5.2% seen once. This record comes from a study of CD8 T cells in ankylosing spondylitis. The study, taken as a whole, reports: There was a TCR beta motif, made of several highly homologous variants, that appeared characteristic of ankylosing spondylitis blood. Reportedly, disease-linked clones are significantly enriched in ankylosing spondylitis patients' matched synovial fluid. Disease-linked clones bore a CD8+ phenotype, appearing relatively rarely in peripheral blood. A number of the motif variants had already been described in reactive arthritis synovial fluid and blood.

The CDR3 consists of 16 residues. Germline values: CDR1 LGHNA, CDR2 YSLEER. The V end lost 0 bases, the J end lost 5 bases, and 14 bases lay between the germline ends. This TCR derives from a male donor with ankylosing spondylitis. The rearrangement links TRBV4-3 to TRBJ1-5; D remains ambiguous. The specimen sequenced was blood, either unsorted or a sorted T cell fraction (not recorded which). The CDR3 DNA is TGCGCCAGCAGCCAAGATTACTCAATCACATATCAGCCCCAGCATTTT. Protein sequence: CASSQDYSITYQPQHF.